The table lists the clone carrying this T cell receptor beta chain with a few counts. Other nucleotide sequences in the sample specify the same CDR3. The CDR3 is 14 residues long. V lost 2 bases and J 1 base, leaving 8 bases between the germline ends. CDR1 is MDHEN and CDR2 is SYDVKM in the germline V gene. Some clones are missing from TCRdb's copy, which holds only in-frame ones; the method was immunoSEQ multiplex PCR. The sample holds 250,000 to 300,000 clones, about 88% seen once. This specimen comes from a study of blood T cell repertoires in COVID-19. Study context: Sites across the United States, Italy and Spain contributed samples from acute and convalescent COVID-19. PBMCs, B-cell-depleted T cells, or T cells were the source of the cDNA or gDNA that made up the material.

The chain uses TRBV28 and TRBJ1-1, with TRBD1 as a possible D gene (6 bases). This TCR was sampled from a woman aged 25 to 39 with COVID-19, enrolled during active disease. The sequencing sample was made of peripheral blood. The CDR3, as DNA: TGTGCCAGCAGTTTACCGGGACAGAACACTGAAGCTTTCTTT. Protein product: CASSLPGQNTEAFF.